This T cell receptor beta chain was sequenced for a study of metastatic and nonmetastatic thyroid tumors (TCRdb year 2020). Background on the whole study: Repertoires from peripheral blood and from tumor or nodule tissue samples of malignant and benign thyroid patients were compared. General study outcomes and caveats: TCR beta diversity was reported as significantly higher in malignant tumors than in benign nodules, in both blood and tumor samples.

The CDR3 measures 13 amino acids from cysteine to phenylalanine. The only DNA kept is the CDR3, 39 bases in frame from the first base. Trimming costs V 5 bases and J 7 bases, and their ends lie 12 bases apart. Before undergoing thyroid surgery, none of the patients had been given any kind of treatment. Using T-cell receptor beta sequencing, the study looked back at clinical samples from patients collected from the early 2010s to the late 2010s. Library preparation was by PCR. Sequenced on an Illumina HiSeq 4000. High-throughput sequencing was used to profile the TCR beta-chain CDR3 region of each patient. On the study's bioinformatics: A classifier to discriminate distant-metastatic papillary thyroid cancer patients was built from CDR3 differences across clinicopathological groups. The Shannon index was used to assess repertoire diversity, and the Morisita-Horn index was used to assess tumor-blood repertoire similarity. The public reads were reprocessed in TCRdb via fastp at Q25 and MiXCR, keeping in-frame beta chains. The authors' filters were not applied to this entry. A total of about 33,000 clones appear in this sample, about 17% of them only once. The ten largest clones add up to 4% to 5% of the sample.

This clone has more than one count but fewer than ten. The clone's antigen remains unknown. No quality values exist for individual bases; no much larger clone is one base distant. The sequence was collected from a female donor with papillary thyroid cancer or a benign thyroid nodule (not recorded which). Some clones in this sample may be carry-over from other donors' samples. The chain uses TRBV12-3 or TRBV12-4 and TRBJ2-1; possibly the D gene is TRBD2, per 5 matching bases. Input material: blood. The CDR3 protein is CASSDGSVNEQFF. The DNA is TGTGCCAGCAGTGATGGGAGCGTTAATGAGCAGTTCTTC.